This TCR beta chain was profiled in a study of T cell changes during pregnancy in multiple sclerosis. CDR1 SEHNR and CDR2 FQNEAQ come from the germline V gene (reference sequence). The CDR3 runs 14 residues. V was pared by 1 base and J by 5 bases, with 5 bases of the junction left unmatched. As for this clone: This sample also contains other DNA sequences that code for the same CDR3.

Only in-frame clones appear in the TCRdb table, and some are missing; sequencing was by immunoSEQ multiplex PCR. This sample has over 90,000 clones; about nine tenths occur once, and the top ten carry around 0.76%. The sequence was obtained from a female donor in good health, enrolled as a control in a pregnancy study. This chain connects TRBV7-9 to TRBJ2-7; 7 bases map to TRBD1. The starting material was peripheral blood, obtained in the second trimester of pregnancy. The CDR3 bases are TGTGCCAGCAGCTTAGGACAGGGTAACCACGAGCAGTACTTC. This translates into CASSLGQGNHEQYF. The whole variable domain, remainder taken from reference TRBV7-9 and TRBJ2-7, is DTGVSQNPRHKITKRGQNVTFRCDPISEHNRLYWYRQTLGQGPEFLTYFQNEAQLEKSRLLSDRFSAERPKGSFSTLEIQRTEQGDSAMYLCASSLGQGNHEQYFGPGTRLTVT.